Included here is one T cell receptor (beta chain) sequence, with context. Antigen: not known. Expressed TCRB transcripts were sequenced because the isolated RNA had all been reverse transcribed beforehand. Sequencing was performed with immunoSEQ multiplex PCR; in TCRdb, only in-frame clones are kept and a portion is missing. The sample includes 250,000 or so clones, 25% to 35% seen only once; the top ten take roughly 4.1%. The data belong to a study of beta chain features in type 1 diabetes. Whole-study findings and limits: Comparison showed that naive, central memory and Treg TCRB repertoires appeared more similar among patients than among healthy donors.

Trimming took 3 bases from V and 8 from J; bases not matched to a gene: 7. CDR1 and CDR2 from the germline V gene are SQVTM and ANQGSEA. This CDR3 is 13 amino acids long. The clonotype originates from a man younger than 40 in good health. The rearrangement joins TRBV29-1 to TRBJ2-1; 7 nucleotides align to TRBD2. Sequencing was performed on central memory CD4+ T cells from blood. The CDR3 region is CSVDGGRVYEQFF. CDR3 DNA: TGCAGCGTTGACGGCGGGAGAGTCTATGAGCAGTTCTTC.